The next 7 T cell receptor beta chains were all read from a single sample in a study of cytomegalovirus exposure and HLA in healthy donors. Vbeta (60) and Jbeta (13) primers were used in the PCR. The protocol was immunoSEQ multiplex PCR, while the TCRdb copy is restricted to in-frame clones and leaves out a portion. The sample lists about 170,000 clones, around 78% occurring once. The sequencing sample was made of PBMCs. The receptors were sampled from a woman aged 25 to 39 in good health and CMV-seropositive.

The chain recombines TRBV4-1 with TRBJ1-5, with D perhaps matching TRBD1 (6 bases). Between the trimmed V and J ends, which lost 0 bases and 2 bases, there was a span of 8 bases. Per the germline V gene, CDR1 is MGHRA and CDR2 is YSYEKL. This CDR3 spans 15 amino acids. The CDR3 DNA follows: TGCGCCAGCAGCCAAGATGCAGGGGGCAATCAGCCCCAGCATTTT. Translation gives CASSQDAGGNQPQHF.

This chain joins TRBV6-6 and TRBJ2-7; 12 positions match TRBD2. V was clipped by 2 bases and J by 6 bases; unmatched bases: 2. Germline V CDR1 and CDR2: MNHNY, SVGAGI (reference sequence). This CDR3 is built from 14 residues. This CDR3 is CASSYTLAGGEQYF. The CDR3 region has the DNA TGTGCCAGCAGTTACACACTAGCGGGGGGCGAGCAGTACTTC.

The rearrangement uses TRBV7-2 and TRBJ2-5, with D possibly being TRBD2 (5 bases). From germline, CDR1 is SGHTA and CDR2 FQGNSA. This CDR3 comprises 12 residues. Trimming shortened V by 7 bases and J by 4 bases, and 10 bases separated the two germline ends. CDR3 sequence (DNA): TGTGCCAGCACCAACGGACTAGAGACCCAGTACTTC. This codes for CASTNGLETQYF. Complete variable domain (other parts from reference TRBV7-2 and TRBJ2-5): GAGVSQSPSNKVTEKGKDVELRCDPISGHTALYWYRQSLGQGLEFLIYFQGNSAPDKSGLPSDRFSAERTGGSVSTLTIQRTQQEDSAVYLCASTNGLETQYFGPGTRLLVL.

This rearrangement joins TRBV30 to TRBJ1-5, with 7 bases identical to TRBD1. Trimming at V came to 0 bases and at J to 6 bases, leaving 2 bases not matched to a gene. The CDR3 consists of 13 residues. Germline lookup yields CDR1 GTSNPN and CDR2 SVGIG (reference sequence). For the CDR3, the DNA is TGTGCCTGGAGTGTAGGGACAGTTCAGCCCCAGCATTTT. Protein sequence: CAWSVGTVQPQHF.

As DNA, the CDR3 is TGTGCCAGCAGTCAAAGCCGTGGGCCCCTGAATACGCAGTATTTT. Its translation is CASSQSRGPLNTQYF. V and J are TRBV6-1 and TRBJ2-3; D is ambiguous. The V gene lost 5 bases and the J gene lost 7 bases, with 19 bases spanning the gap. The CDR3 runs 15 residues. Germline V gene lookup returns CDR1 MNHNS and CDR2 SASEGT.

The chain links TRBV6-6 to TRBJ2-7; 8 nucleotides line up with TRBD2. V gave up 8 bases and J gave up 6 bases; unmatched junction bases: 15. Germline V gene sequence: CDR1 MNHNY, CDR2 SVGAGI (reference sequence). The CDR3 is 15 residues long. The CDR3 sequence is CASRDSGGILGEQYF. The DNA for the CDR3 is TGTGCCAGCCGGGATTCGGGGGGGATCTTAGGCGAGCAGTACTTC.

V usage is TRBV19 and J usage is TRBJ1-2, with D hard to call. V shed 1 base and J shed 4 bases, with 13 bases lying between them. Germline loops: CDR1 LNHDA, CDR2 SQIVND (reference sequence). The CDR3 length is 15 residues. CDR3 sequence reads: CASSIARTTFYGYTF. Here the CDR3 DNA reads TGTGCCAGTAGTATAGCTCGGACTACCTTCTATGGCTACACCTTC.